This T cell receptor (beta chain) was obtained from a study of T cells after yellow fever vaccination. Overall study results and limits: There was a possibility that FACS-sorted repertoires contained abundant clonotypes contaminating from the bulk population. Re-detected after boosting: most primary clones, more than 95% of CD4 and 80% to 90% of CD8.

Many counts were recorded for this clonotype. Its antigen is unidentified. TCRdb independently ran MiXCR on the 5' RACE reads; one entry per CDR3 protein. Here the sample spans around 360,000 distinct CDR3 sequences, 11% being singletons. This clonotype was sampled from a man aged 18 to 30 who received the YFV17D yellow fever vaccine. This sample comprised PBMCs, obtained on the day of the first yellow fever vaccination.

This CDR3 is CASCRGLPDTQYF. The CDR3 DNA follows: TGTGCCAGCTGCAGGGGGCTTCCAGATACGCAGTATTTT. The chain couples TRBV10-3 to TRBJ2-3; 8 bases map to TRBD1. The trim removed 10 bases at V and 4 bases at J, leaving 7 bases unmatched. Per germline, CDR1 ENHRY and CDR2 SYGVKD. The CDR3 covers 13 residues.